The entry that follows covers one TCR beta chain sequence. Its target is not known. The source of the sample is a study of monozygotic twins with inflammatory bowel disease. TCRdb re-called the 5' RACE reads and gives one entry per CDR3 protein, without DNA. Recorded for this sample: some 300,000 distinct CDR3 sequences. Study-level points and caveats: In these data, no single strong IBD-associated signal or clonotype received support.

The sequence derives from a human donor with ulcerative colitis or Crohn's disease, or a healthy co-twin of an affected twin (not recorded which). Material for sequencing was blood.

The CDR3 region is CASSQDLKTASQHF. The genes are TRBV4-3 and TRBJ1-5. In germline, CDR1 is LGHNA, CDR2 YSLEER. The CDR3 has 14 amino acids.